These 7 T cell receptor beta chains originate from one sample sequenced in a study of blood T cell repertoires in COVID-19. Profiling relied on immunoSEQ multiplex PCR, and the TCRdb table lists in-frame clones only, not all of them. The sample consists of around 140,000 clones, 65% to 85% of them appearing once. Sequencing was carried out using peripheral blood. The receptors stem from an elderly woman with acute or convalescent COVID-19.

The chain joins TRBV18 to TRBJ2-1; 8 bases are shared with TRBD1. V was pared by 2 bases and J by 10 bases, with 10 bases of the junction left unmatched. The CDR3 is 15 residues long. Germline-derived CDR1 and CDR2 are KGHSH and LQKENI. The CDR3 sequence is CASSPMTGDALEQFF. CDR3 in DNA: TGTGCCAGCTCACCAATGACAGGGGACGCACTGGAGCAGTTCTTC.

This chain connects TRBV7-9 to TRBJ1-1; the D is unclear. Germline V gene sequence: CDR1 SEHNR, CDR2 FQNEAQ (reference sequence). There are 9 residues in the CDR3. V gave up 9 bases and J gave up 10 bases, with 9 bases separating them. CDR3 loop: CARGSGAFF. DNA of the CDR3: TGTGCCAGGGGCTCTGGAGCTTTCTTT.

This sequence joins TRBV23-1 and TRBJ2-3, with D possibly TRBD1 on 6 matching bases. TRBV23-1 is annotated as an ORF whose role is uncertain. The CDR3 length is 14 residues. Trimming removed 4 bases from V and 6 bases from J, with 14 bases in between. CDR3 nucleotide sequence: TGCGCCAGCAGTCTAGGGCAGGGGTACGATACGCAGTATTTT. Translating gives CASSLGQGYDTQYF.

This clone was seen just once. DNA for the CDR3: TGTGCCAGCAGGGGACAGGGGTCTAATTCACCCCTCCACTTT. Amino acid sequence: CASRGQGSNSPLHF. V gene TRBV2 combines with J gene TRBJ1-6; 10 bases are a match to TRBD1. J was trimmed by 6 bases and V by 6 bases; bases with no gene match: 2. Germline assignment: CDR1 SNHLY and CDR2 FYNNEI. The CDR3 is 14 amino acids.

The chain recombines TRBV18 with TRBJ1-6; D not certain. V was cut by 3 bases and J by 7 bases, with 13 bases left in between. The CDR3 spans 15 residues. The germline V gene encodes CDR1 KGHSH and CDR2 LQKENI. The CDR3 here is CASSPDYSSNSPLHF. For the CDR3, the DNA is TGTGCCAGCTCACCGGACTACAGCTCGAATTCACCCCTCCACTTT.

The chain couples TRBV5-1 to TRBJ2-3; D remains ambiguous. The CDR3 length is 15 residues. Germline lookup yields CDR1 SGHRS and CDR2 YFSETQ. Trimming left V 6 bases short and J 3 bases short, with 17 bases between. The CDR3 DNA reads TGCGCCAGCAAATTAGCCCCTTTGGAAACAGATACGCAGTATTTT. This encodes CASKLAPLETDTQYF.

V gene TRBV4-3 combines with J gene TRBJ2-2; 13 nucleotides match TRBD2. CDR3 length: 19 residues. V was clipped by 0 bases and J by 7 bases; unmatched bases: 11. Germline V gene data show CDR1 as LGHNA and CDR2 as YSLEER. The chain's CDR3 is CASSQDLTTSGRLDGELFF. The DNA of the CDR3 is TGCGCCAGCAGCCAAGATCTCACGACTAGCGGGAGGTTGGACGGGGAGCTGTTTTTT.